This T cell receptor (beta chain) is drawn from a study of OX40 agonist ivuxolimab in advanced cancers. Study-wide background: The diagnoses of dose-escalation patients were hepatocellular carcinoma, melanoma, renal cell or head and neck cancer.

CDR1 and CDR2 (germline): SEHNR, FQNEAQ (reference sequence). Trimming cost V 7 bases and J 4 bases, with 13 bases left between them. CDR3 length: 13 amino acids. Produced via immunoSEQ multiplex PCR; TCRdb's table is partial and in-frame only. The sample holds approximately 89,000 clones, 70% to 90% seen once. Sequencing used CD4+ or CD8+ T cells sorted from blood, obtained in a trial of the OX40 agonist ivuxolimab. This clonotype originated in an adult with an advanced solid tumor such as melanoma, head and neck, liver or kidney cancer. J is TRBJ1-2 and V is TRBV7-9; no clear D gene. CDR3 sequence reads: CASIGTGGYGYTF. CDR3 coding DNA: TGTGCCAGCATAGGAACCGGAGGCTATGGCTACACCTTC.